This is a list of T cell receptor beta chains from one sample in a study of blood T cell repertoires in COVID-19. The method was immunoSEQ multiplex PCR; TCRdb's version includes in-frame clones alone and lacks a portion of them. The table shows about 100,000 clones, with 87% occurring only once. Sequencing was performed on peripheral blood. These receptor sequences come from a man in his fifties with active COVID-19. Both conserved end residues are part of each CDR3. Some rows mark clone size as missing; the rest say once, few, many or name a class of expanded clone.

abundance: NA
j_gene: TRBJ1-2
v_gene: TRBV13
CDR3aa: CASSTLGQGWGGYTF

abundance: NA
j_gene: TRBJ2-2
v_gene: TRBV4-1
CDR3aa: CASSQVWRDTGELFF

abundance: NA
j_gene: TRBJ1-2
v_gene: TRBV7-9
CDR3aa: CASSPGDYGYTF

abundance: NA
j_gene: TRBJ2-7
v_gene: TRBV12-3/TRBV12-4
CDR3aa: CASSSSSSYEQYF

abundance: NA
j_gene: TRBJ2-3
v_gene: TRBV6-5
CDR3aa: CASSSRADTQYF

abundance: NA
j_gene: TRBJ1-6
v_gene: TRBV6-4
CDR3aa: CASSEPDRGGSPLHF

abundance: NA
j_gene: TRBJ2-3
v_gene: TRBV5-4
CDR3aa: CASSLALGADTQYF

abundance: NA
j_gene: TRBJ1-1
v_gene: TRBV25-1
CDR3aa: CASSILGPNTEAFF

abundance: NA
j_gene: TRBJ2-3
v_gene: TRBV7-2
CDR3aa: CASSWGLAGITDTQYF

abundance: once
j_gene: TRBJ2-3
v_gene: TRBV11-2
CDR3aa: CASSLSRGGGSDTQYF

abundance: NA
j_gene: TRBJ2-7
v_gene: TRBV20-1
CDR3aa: CSARTGDEQYF

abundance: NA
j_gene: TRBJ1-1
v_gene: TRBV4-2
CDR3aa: CASSRGDIGTEAFF

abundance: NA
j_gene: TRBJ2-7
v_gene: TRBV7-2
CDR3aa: CASSPASGQKSYEQYF

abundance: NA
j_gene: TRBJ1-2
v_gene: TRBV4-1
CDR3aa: CASSQVEGDYGYTF

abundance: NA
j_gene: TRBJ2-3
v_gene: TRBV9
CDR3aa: CASSVHAGNTDTQYF

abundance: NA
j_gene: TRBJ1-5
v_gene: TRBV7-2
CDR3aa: CASSMGLPNQPQHF

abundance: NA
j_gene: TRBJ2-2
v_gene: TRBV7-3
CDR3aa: CASSSGQVNTGELFF

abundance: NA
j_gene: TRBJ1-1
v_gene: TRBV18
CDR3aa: CASSQLGGLNTEAFF

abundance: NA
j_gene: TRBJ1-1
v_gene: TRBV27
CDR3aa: CASSFSGAEAFF

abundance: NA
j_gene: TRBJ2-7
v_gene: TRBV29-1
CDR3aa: CSVELGGRSYEQYF

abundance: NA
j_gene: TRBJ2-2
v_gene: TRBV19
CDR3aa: CATTRVAGLIMGTGELFF

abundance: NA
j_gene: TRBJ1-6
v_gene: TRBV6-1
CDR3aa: CASSEALTANSPLHF

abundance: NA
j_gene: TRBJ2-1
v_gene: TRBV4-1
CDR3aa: CASSRGRRNEQFF

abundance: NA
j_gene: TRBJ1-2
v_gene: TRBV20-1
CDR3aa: CSAGTGLITF

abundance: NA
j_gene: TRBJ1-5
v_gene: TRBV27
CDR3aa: CASSSYRSPNNQPQHF